A selection of T cell receptor beta chains follows, all from one sample in a study of T cells in localized non-small cell lung cancer. Assay: immunoSEQ multiplex PCR; the TCRdb copy retains only in-frame clones and omits some. The data hold roughly 70,000 clones, with about 90% observed a single time. The sequencing used peripheral blood, collected before any cancer treatment. Receptors were obtained from a male donor older than 55 with stage III squamous cell lung carcinoma. CDR3s include the opening cysteine and the closing phenylalanine or tryptophan.

J: TRBJ2-6; V: TRBV6-6; CDR3: CATAGANVLTF
J: TRBJ1-2; V: TRBV6-7; CDR3: CASSYSKGQGANYGYTF
J: TRBJ2-2; V: TRBV19; CDR3: CASNYWGSGELFF
J: TRBJ2-2; V: TRBV6-5; CDR3: CASTRGAGTGELFF
J: TRBJ2-5; V: TRBV7-2; CDR3: CASSLGPSESQYF
J: TRBJ1-1; V: TRBV4-1; CDR3: CASSFFYRGGDTEAFF
J: TRBJ1-2; V: TRBV30; CDR3: CAWSVTQGSYTF
J: TRBJ2-1; V: TRBV28; CDR3: CASSPPLAGPHNEQFF
J: TRBJ2-5; V: TRBV28; CDR3: CASSSASGGDQETQYF
J: TRBJ2-5; V: TRBV7-6; CDR3: CASSRSGGLETQYF
J: TRBJ2-7; V: TRBV10-2; CDR3: CASRDSTEGYEQYF
J: TRBJ2-5; V: TRBV7-9; CDR3: CASSGRLAETQYF
J: TRBJ2-2; V: TRBV14; CDR3: CASSHSGEASGELFF
J: TRBJ1-5; V: TRBV14; CDR3: CASSQGGQPQHF
J: TRBJ1-6; V: TRBV7-2; CDR3: CASSSRDSSPLHF
J: TRBJ1-2; V: TRBV5-1; CDR3: CASSLDGQGIYGYTF
J: TRBJ1-6; V: TRBV30; CDR3: CAWTLNRDSPLHF
J: TRBJ1-2; V: TRBV6-6; CDR3: CASSYTANYGYTF
J: TRBJ1-3; V: TRBV5-1; CDR3: CASSLAIGESDTIYF
J: TRBJ2-1; V: TRBV28; CDR3: CASSFPGPGRIHNEQFF
J: TRBJ1-5; V: TRBV7-9; CDR3: CASSSRQINQPQHF
J: TRBJ2-7; V: TRBV6-5; CDR3: CASALYEQYF
J: TRBJ2-5; V: TRBV6-6; CDR3: CASSDRGLGEETQYF
J: TRBJ2-1; V: TRBV5-8; CDR3: CASSLEGLLYNEQFF
J: TRBJ1-6; V: TRBV7-2; CDR3: CACRDRGRYNSPLHF
J: TRBJ2-7; V: TRBV7-2; CDR3: CASSFGDRVSGEQYF
J: TRBJ1-1; V: TRBV12-5; CDR3: CASGLIIFRESEAFF
J: TRBJ2-7; V: TRBV7-2; CDR3: CASSLEGQGSYEQYF
J: TRBJ2-3; V: TRBV7-3; CDR3: CASSSVQGRTDTQYF
J: TRBJ1-1; V: TRBV7-2; CDR3: CASSLEDGVTEAFF
J: TRBJ2-7; V: TRBV30; CDR3: CAWSVLRGEVYEQYF
J: TRBJ1-2; V: TRBV7-8; CDR3: CASSLKGRASGGYTF
J: TRBJ2-5; V: TRBV5-1; CDR3: CASSSQLGETQYF
J: TRBJ1-2; V: TRBV27; CDR3: CASSFRDGLYGYTF
J: TRBJ1-3; V: TRBV4-1; CDR3: CASSDPRRSGNTIYF
J: TRBJ2-5; V: TRBV6-4; CDR3: CASSDQKAGQGRETQYF
J: TRBJ1-6; V: TRBV6-5; CDR3: CASSSGLHYNSPLHF
J: TRBJ2-5; V: TRBV28; CDR3: CASRDRDLETQYF
J: TRBJ2-7; V: TRBV7-7; CDR3: CASSKDRGAYEQYF
J: TRBJ1-2; V: TRBV7-2; CDR3: CASSLDTGGAYGYTF
J: TRBJ1-1; V: TRBV28; CDR3: CASSLEQGPSAFF
J: TRBJ2-7; V: TRBV10-3; CDR3: CAISDYRESSYEQYF
J: TRBJ2-3; V: TRBV4-1; CDR3: CASSQERMTDTQYF
J: TRBJ1-4; V: TRBV15; CDR3: CATSRGRGASEKLFF
J: TRBJ1-3; V: TRBV18; CDR3: CASSPSSSDFGNTIYF
J: TRBJ2-7; V: TRBV30; CDR3: CAWNRATREQYF
J: TRBJ2-5; V: TRBV2; CDR3: CARGLAGLSGETQYF
J: TRBJ2-3; V: TRBV12-5; CDR3: CASGSGLAGGPGDTQYF